One and the same sample provided the 16 T cell receptor beta chains below, sequenced in a study of blood T cells in healthy people across ages. Combining a sample-barcoded 5' primer with a J-beta primer mix, a second PCR ran for roughly 6 to 11 cycles. TCRdb re-called the 5' RACE reads with MiXCR, one entry per CDR3 protein. Here the sample spans around 1,500,000 distinct CDR3 sequences, roughly 27% being singletons. Material for sequencing was blood. The receptors were sampled from a woman aged 25-40 years in good health.

In its sample, this clonotype was seen a few times. The chain recombines TRBV6-7 with TRBJ2-1; D gene unclear. TRBV6-7 is treated as an ORF (open reading frame) with a function not yet certain. With 2 bases removed from V and 8 bases from J, the gap between germline ends came to 22 bases. The length of the CDR3 is 17 residues. This CDR3 is CASSYVGSSIGVDEQFF. Written as DNA, the CDR3 is TGTGCCAGCAGTTACGTTGGTTCGTCAATTGGGGTGGATGAGCAGTTCTTC.

This chain uses TRBV25-1 with TRBJ1-2; TRBD1 aligns across 8 bases. The junction had 5 bases not matched to a gene; V was cut back by 7 bases and J by 7 bases. The CDR3 runs 12 residues. Germline-derived CDR1 and CDR2 are MGHDK and SYGVNS. CDR3: CASTSGQGGYTF. The CDR3 region has the DNA TGTGCCAGCACCTCCGGACAGGGTGGCTACACCTTC.

This clonotype was seen only a few times. V and J are TRBV20-1 and TRBJ2-3; TRBD1 or TRBD2 may be the D gene (6 bases each). Germline CDR1 and CDR2: DFQATT and SNEGSKA (reference sequence). CDR3 length: 14 residues. Trimming stripped 0 bases from V and 6 bases from J, with 13 bases between. CDR3 sequence (DNA): TGCAGTGCTAGAGATTGGGGGGCCCGGGATACGCAGTATTTT. Translating gives CSARDWGARDTQYF.

The chain combines TRBV27 with TRBJ2-2, with 12 nucleotides matching TRBD2. The J segment lost 2 bases and the V segment lost 6 bases, leaving 10 bases of the junction unmatched. The CDR3 totals 18 residues. Germline lookup yields CDR1 MNHEY and CDR2 SMNVEV (reference sequence). CDR3 bases: TGTGCCAGCAGCCATCTACTAGCGGGAGGACCTAACACCGGGGAGCTGTTTTTT. This translates into CASSHLLAGGPNTGELFF.

About this clonotype: Since a much larger clone is just one base distant, this may be a read error. The chain carries TRBV7-9 and TRBJ2-7; D is possibly TRBD1 (6 bases). Trimming left V 3 bases short and J 2 bases short, with 11 bases between. The CDR3 loop spans 14 amino acids. Per germline, CDR1 SEHNR and CDR2 FQNEAQ (reference sequence). The CDR3 DNA reads as TGTGCCAGCAGCTTCGGGACACAAACCTACGAGCAGTACTTC. This encodes CASSFGTQTYEQYF.

The chain carries TRBV20-1 and TRBJ2-5; D unresolved. The CDR3 runs to 15 residues. Germline V lookup: CDR1 DFQATT, CDR2 SNEGSKA (reference sequence). V was trimmed by 0 bases and J by 4 bases, leaving 15 bases between them. CDR3 loop: CSARDRWQSGETQYF. CDR3 nucleotide sequence: TGCAGTGCTAGAGATCGTTGGCAGTCGGGAGAGACCCAGTACTTC.

The genes are TRBV29-1 and TRBJ1-2; no reliable D call. This CDR3 is built from 13 residues. The ends were cut back, 5 bases at V and 2 bases at J, with 12 bases in the middle. Looked up from germline, CDR1 is SQVTM and CDR2 is ANQGSEA. CDR3 residues: CSVHPRENYGYTF. CDR3 coding DNA: TGCAGCGTTCACCCGCGGGAGAACTATGGCTACACCTTC.

In this sample, this clonotype turned up a few times. This sequence joins TRBV5-1 and TRBJ1-1; D unclear. V lost 10 bases, J lost 1 base, and 14 bases lay in between. Germline loops: CDR1 SGHRS, CDR2 YFSETQ. The length of the CDR3 is 13 residues. CDR3 bases: TGCGCCTCCACTCCCGCCTGGAACACTGAAGCTTTCTTT. Its protein product is CASTPAWNTEAFF.

This clonotype has more than one count but fewer than ten. The CDR3 DNA reads TGTGCCAGCAGATCGCCTCGCCAGGGCACAGATACGCAGTATTTT. It specifies CASRSPRQGTDTQYF. The J gene is TRBJ2-3, the V gene TRBV7-9; D is ambiguous. V lost 6 bases and J lost 1, with 14 bases in between. The CDR3 totals 15 residues. The germline V gene has CDR1 SEHNR and CDR2 FQNEAQ (reference sequence).

About this clonotype: The junction and the germline gene differ at one end; a read error may be behind it. V is TRBV10-3 and J is TRBJ2-3, with TRBD2 as a possible D gene (6 bases). Germline CDR1 reads ENHRY; CDR2 reads SYGVKD. The length of the CDR3 is 16 residues. This chain's CDR3 is CAIREYGSREFDTQYF. As DNA, the CDR3 is TGTGCCATCAGAGAGTATGGGAGCCGGGAGTTCGATACGCAGTATTTT.

This clonotype came up many times. The chain uses TRBV5-1 and TRBJ2-1; 7 bases are a match to TRBD2. This CDR3 spans 15 amino acids. Germline lookup yields CDR1 SGHRS and CDR2 YFSETQ. The V and J ends lost 0 bases and 3 bases, in that order; junction bases with no gene match: 3. The CDR3 nucleotides are TGCGCCAGCAGCTTGGGGGACTACAACTACAATGAGCAGTTCTTC. Its translation: CASSLGDYNYNEQFF.

This clonotype was recorded a few times. V and J are TRBV29-1 and TRBJ2-5, with 10 bases fitting TRBD2. From germline, CDR1 is SQVTM and CDR2 ANQGSEA. The CDR3 consists of 13 residues. With 1 base clipped from V and 4 bases from J, the junction kept 0 bases outside the gene matches. CDR3 bases: TGCAGCGTTGAAGTAGCGGGAGGAGAGACCCAGTACTTC. As protein: CSVEVAGGETQYF.

V gene TRBV4-3 combines with J gene TRBJ2-5; TRBD2 agrees at 10 bases. Germline lookup yields CDR1 LGHNA and CDR2 YSLEER. This CDR3 contains 17 residues. With 0 bases clipped from V and 11 bases from J, the junction kept 15 bases outside the gene matches. The CDR3 sequence is CASSQEGGLAGDNEQYF. The DNA for the CDR3 is TGCGCCAGCAGCCAAGAGGGAGGGCTAGCGGGAGACAATGAGCAGTACTTC.

The chain couples TRBV3-1 to TRBJ2-5, with 10 nucleotides matching TRBD2. The CDR3 consists of 17 residues. J gave up 2 bases and V 1 base, and 7 bases lay outside the gene matches. Germline assignment: CDR1 LGHDT and CDR2 YNNKEL (reference sequence). In DNA form, the CDR3 reads TGTGCCAGCAGCCAAGGAAAGCTGACTAGCGGGCAAGAGACCCAGTACTTC. It is translated as CASSQGKLTSGQETQYF.

The J gene is TRBJ2-1, the V gene TRBV6-1; TRBD2 agrees at 9 bases. With V trimmed by 8 bases and J by 13 bases, 6 bases remained unmatched. The CDR3 sequence is 11 residues long. Looked up from germline, CDR1 is MNHNS and CDR2 is SASEGT. The CDR3 protein is CASVSGLAQFF. Here the CDR3 DNA reads TGTGCCAGCGTCTCGGGACTAGCCCAGTTCTTC.

This clonotype was counted at least ten times. This CDR3 is CASSYSGPGTGMSGANVLTF. The CDR3 coding sequence is TGTGCCAGCAGTTACAGTGGGCCAGGGACAGGCATGTCTGGGGCCAACGTCCTGACTTTC. This rearrangement joins TRBV6-5 to TRBJ2-6, with 8 bases that match TRBD1. This CDR3 has 20 amino acids. Trimming removed 2 bases from V and 1 base from J; junction bases left unmatched: 13. CDR1 and CDR2 (germline): MNHEY, SVGAGI.